This T cell receptor (beta chain) was identified in a study of T cells in tumors after PD-1 blockade. Germline CDR1 and CDR2: SNHLY and FYNNEI. This CDR3 contains 13 residues. Deletions cut 0 bases from V and 10 bases from J, with 10 bases between. Assay: immunoSEQ multiplex PCR; the TCRdb copy retains only in-frame clones and omits some. The table lists more than 50,000 clones, less than 85% of them singletons, with approximately 4.5% in the top ten. Tumor or blood genomic DNA was sequenced, with inputs of roughly 600 ng to 6,004 ng. Here the sequenced sample was PBMCs, taken after anti-PD-1 treatment. This clonotype was obtained from a human donor with basal cell carcinoma. The chain joins TRBV2 to TRBJ2-1; possible D gene TRBD1, 5 bases. The DNA of the CDR3 is TGTGCCAGCAGTGAAGCGTCTTCAGGGGAGCAGTTCTTC. This translates into CASSEASSGEQFF.